This T cell receptor beta chain derives from a study of human T cells and chemical hapten exposure. Study-level points and caveats: Against controls, expanded TCRs gave rise to significantly more large CDR3 similarity clusters.

Time point specified: patch test 2, 6 weeks after DPC sensitization. Indicated treatment: therapeutic diphenylcyclopropenone sensitization with weekly scalp DPC. This clonotype was recorded at least ten times. Its antigen is unknown. One entry per CDR3 protein, called by TCRdb with MiXCR from the RACE reads. The top ten clones hold more than 5.5% of a sample with a few hundred thousand distinct CDR3 sequences, about 6% of them seen once. Trimming stripped 8 bases from V and 6 bases from J, with 10 bases between. The CDR3 spans 11 residues. CDR1 and CDR2 from the germline V gene are MNHNY and SVGAGI (reference sequence).

The receptor comes from a woman aged 18-29 years with alopecia areata. Some clones in this sample may be carry-over from other donors' samples. Sequenced material: whole blood, taken in connection with sensitization to the hapten diphenylcyclopropenone (DPC). The rearrangement links TRBV6-6 to TRBJ1-1, with a possible D match to TRBD1 (5 bases). Here the CDR3 reads CASGAGSEAFF. Here the CDR3 DNA reads TGTGCCAGCGGAGCAGGGTCTGAAGCTTTCTTT.